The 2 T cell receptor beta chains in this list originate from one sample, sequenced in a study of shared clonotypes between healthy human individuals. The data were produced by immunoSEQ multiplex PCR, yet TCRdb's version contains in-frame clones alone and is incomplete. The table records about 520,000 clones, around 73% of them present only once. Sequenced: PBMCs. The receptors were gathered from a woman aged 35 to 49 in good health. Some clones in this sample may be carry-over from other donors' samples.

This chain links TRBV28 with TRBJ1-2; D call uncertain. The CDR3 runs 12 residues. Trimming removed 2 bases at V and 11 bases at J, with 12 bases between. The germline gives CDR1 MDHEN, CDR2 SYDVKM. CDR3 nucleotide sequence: TGTGCCAGCAGTTTAACGGCCGGTGGGTACACCTTC. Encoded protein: CASSLTAGGYTF.

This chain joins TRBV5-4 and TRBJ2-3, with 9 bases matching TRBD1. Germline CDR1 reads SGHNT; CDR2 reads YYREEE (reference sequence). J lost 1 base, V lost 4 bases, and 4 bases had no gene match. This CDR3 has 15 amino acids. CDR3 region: CASSPDRGRTDTQYF. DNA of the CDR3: TGTGCCAGCAGCCCGGACAGGGGACGCACAGATACGCAGTATTTT. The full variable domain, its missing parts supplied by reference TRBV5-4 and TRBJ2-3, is ETGVTQSPTHLIKTRGQQVTLRCSSQSGHNTVSWYQQALGQGPQFIFQYYREEENGRGNFPPRFSGLQFPNYSSELNVNALELDDSALYLCASSPDRGRTDTQYFGPGTRLTVL.